This TCR beta chain emerged from a study of blood T cell dynamics during melanoma immunotherapy. This clone has just a few counts. Its antigen is as yet unknown. Every bulk PBMC sample received the same 350 ng of DNA. The repertoire was sequenced with immunoSEQ multiplex PCR; TCRdb's copy has only in-frame clones and lacks some. Seen here are fewer than 12,000 clones, about 87% observed once, and the top ten hold 6.9%. The V gene's germline CDR1 is WSHSY and CDR2 SAAADI. V dropped 11 bases and J dropped 4 bases, with 14 bases sitting between them. The CDR3 covers 12 residues. Study-wide results and limits: The study could not tell melanoma-specific clones from general immune activation. Disease-control patients' PBMC repertoires became either more clonal or more diverse at W3.

Documented time point: week 3, after first cycle of checkpoint inhibitor. This sequence originates from a human donor with melanoma. The V call is TRBV10-2, the J call TRBJ1-2; D gene uncertain. The specimen was blood, collected from a patient treated with checkpoint blockade. The chain's CDR3 is CAANSSPYGYTF. As DNA, the CDR3 is TGCGCCGCGAACTCCTCCCCCTATGGCTACACCTTC.